The 5 T cell receptor beta chains reported below all come from one sample, sequenced in a study of shared clonotypes between healthy human individuals. The method was immunoSEQ multiplex PCR; TCRdb's version includes in-frame clones alone and lacks a portion of them. The sample lists roughly 380,000 clones; about 96% were seen once. The material sequenced was memory CD8+ T cells sorted from blood. Documented subset: CD45RO+ cells pooled with CCR7-negative TemRA cells. The receptors derive from a man aged 30 to 45 in good health.

The chain has TRBV29-1 and TRBJ2-7; perhaps TRBD1 as D (6 bases). Germline CDR1 and CDR2: SQVTM and ANQGSEA. The CDR3 has 12 residues. V lost 7 bases and J lost 0, with 10 bases in between. The CDR3 loop reads CSATDSSYEQYF. CDR3 in DNA: TGCAGCGCCACGGACAGCTCCTACGAGCAGTACTTC.

The gene calls are TRBV11-3 and TRBJ2-7; unclear D gene. The CDR3 contains 15 residues. Trimming removed 5 bases at V and 4 bases at J, with 18 bases between. Germline CDR1 SGHNT, CDR2 YENEEA. The CDR3: CASSHGNVATYEQYF. The CDR3 bases are TGTGCCAGCAGCCACGGTAACGTCGCGACTTACGAGCAGTACTTC.

The J gene is TRBJ1-1, the V gene TRBV29-1; maybe TRBD1 (5 bases). The CDR3 runs 12 residues. Trimming removed 2 bases at V and 1 base at J, with 5 bases between. Per germline, CDR1 SQVTM and CDR2 ANQGSEA. DNA of the CDR3: TGCAGCGTTGAAAGGGGGAACACTGAAGCTTTCTTT. This translates into CSVERGNTEAFF.

This rearrangement joins TRBV27 to TRBJ2-1; perhaps D is TRBD1 or TRBD2 (5 bases each). CDR1 is MNHEY, CDR2 SMNVEV, per germline (reference sequence). The CDR3 consists of 13 residues. V dropped 6 bases and J dropped 7 bases, with 13 bases sitting between them. The CDR3 loop reads CASSLNEGNEQFF. The CDR3 coding sequence is TGTGCCAGCAGCCTCAATGAGGGGAATGAGCAGTTCTTC.

The genes are TRBV28 and TRBJ2-7; no reliable D call. There are 13 residues in the CDR3. V gave up 4 bases and J gave up 2 bases, with 9 bases separating them. Per the germline V gene, CDR1 is MDHEN and CDR2 is SYDVKM. The CDR3 region has the DNA TGTGCCAGCAGTTCTGCGGCTGCCTACGAGCAGTACTTC. It translates to CASSSAAAYEQYF.